A single sample is the source of the 14 T cell receptor beta chains below, sequenced in a study of blood T cell repertoires in COVID-19. The data were produced by immunoSEQ multiplex PCR, yet TCRdb's version contains in-frame clones alone and is incomplete. The repertoire holds fewer than 200,000 clones, with approximately 90% as singletons. The sample comprised peripheral blood. These receptors were collected from a man aged 45-60 years who had recovered from COVID-19.

V gene TRBV19 combines with J gene TRBJ2-1; 13 bases line up with TRBD2. CDR1 and CDR2 (germline): LNHDA, SQIVND (reference sequence). The CDR3 extends over 14 amino acids. J gave up 7 bases and V 9 bases, and 6 bases lay outside the gene matches. CDR3 loop: CASRTSGGVNEQFF. In DNA, the CDR3 is TGTGCCAGCCGGACTAGCGGGGGAGTAAATGAGCAGTTCTTC.

CDR3 region: CSVGGQTHEQYF. CDR3 in DNA: TGCAGCGTTGGGGGACAGACACACGAGCAGTACTTC. The chain carries TRBV29-1 and TRBJ2-7; 7 nucleotides line up with TRBD1. Germline V gene sequence: CDR1 SQVTM, CDR2 ANQGSEA. The CDR3 is 12 residues long. With 4 bases clipped from V and 5 bases from J, the junction kept 5 bases outside the gene matches.

This rearrangement joins TRBV15 to TRBJ2-7; possible D gene TRBD2, 6 bases. Trimming pared 1 base from V and 4 bases from J, leaving 14 bases between. The CDR3 has 15 amino acids. The germline V gene encodes CDR1 LNHNV and CDR2 YYDKDF (reference sequence). CDR3 in amino acids: CATSRARTGAYEQYF. The DNA of the CDR3 is TGTGCCACCAGCAGAGCTCGGACGGGAGCTTACGAGCAGTACTTC.

The V call is TRBV5-1, the J call TRBJ1-4, with 7 nucleotides matching TRBD1. J gave up 10 bases and V 7 bases, and 13 bases lay outside the gene matches. Germline V gene data show CDR1 as SGHRS and CDR2 as YFSETQ. The CDR3 extends over 14 amino acids. This chain's CDR3 is CASSLQGLFGKLFF. Here the CDR3 DNA reads TGCGCCAGCTCTTTACAGGGGCTCTTCGGAAAACTGTTTTTT.

V gene TRBV6-6 combines with J gene TRBJ1-2; 8 bases map to TRBD1. CDR3 length: 14 residues. Germline CDR1 and CDR2: MNHNY and SVGAGI (reference sequence). The V segment lost 7 bases and the J segment 5 bases; nucleotides outside the gene matches: 9. The CDR3 DNA sequence: TGTGCCAGCACCGTCGGACAGGGAGGATATGGCTACACCTTC. As protein: CASTVGQGGYGYTF.

V gene TRBV19 combines with J gene TRBJ1-2; possibly TRBD1 for D (6 bases). Trimming stripped 6 bases from V and 5 bases from J, with 13 bases between. The CDR3 totals 13 residues. CDR1 LNHDA and CDR2 SQIVND come from the germline V gene (reference sequence). CDR3 bases: TGTGCCAGTAGGAAAGACAGGAATTATGGCTACACCTTC. Its translation is CASRKDRNYGYTF.

The chain has TRBV14 and TRBJ2-2, with 10 bases aligning to TRBD1. The germline gives CDR1 SGHDN, CDR2 FVKESK. The V gene end was trimmed by 5 bases and the J gene end by 7 bases; junction bases not matched to a gene: 7. This CDR3 has 15 residues. The CDR3 sequence: CASSYRQGAIGELFF. CDR3 DNA: TGTGCCAGCAGCTATCGACAGGGGGCGATCGGGGAGCTGTTTTTT.

The chain links TRBV28 to TRBJ2-7, with TRBD2 matching 14 bases. The CDR3 is 16 residues long. V dropped 2 bases and J dropped 3; count of bases not matched to a gene: 3. Germline values: CDR1 MDHEN, CDR2 SYDVKM. The CDR3 loop is CASSLGLAGGGYEQYF. CDR3 nucleotides: TGTGCCAGCAGTTTAGGACTAGCGGGGGGAGGCTACGAGCAGTACTTC.

V is TRBV12-3 or TRBV12-4 and J is TRBJ1-2; D unresolved. The length of the CDR3 is 13 residues. The V gene lost 5 bases and the J gene lost 8 bases, with 15 bases spanning the gap. The CDR3 loop is CASSLGLGLGYTF. DNA of the CDR3: TGTGCCAGCAGTCTTGGACTGGGGTTAGGCTACACCTTC.

The rearrangement uses TRBV6-5 and TRBJ2-5; TRBD1 might be the D (6 bases). The germline V gene encodes CDR1 MNHEY and CDR2 SVGAGI. This CDR3 is 14 amino acids long. V lost 2 bases and J 5 bases, leaving 12 bases between the germline ends. Here the CDR3 reads CASSYAAGVETQYF. In nucleotides, the CDR3 is TGTGCCAGCAGTTACGCCGCAGGGGTCGAGACCCAGTACTTC.

The chain combines TRBV27 with TRBJ2-1, with TRBD1 as a possible D gene (6 bases). Germline lookup yields CDR1 MNHEY and CDR2 SMNVEV (reference sequence). The CDR3 contains 18 residues. Trimming took 6 bases from V and 0 from J, leaving 21 bases between them. Written as DNA, the CDR3 is TGTGCCAGCAGGAGGGGGTCACCTATGAGGCACTCCTACAATGAGCAGTTCTTC. It translates to CASRRGSPMRHSYNEQFF.

The V and J genes are TRBV6-4 and TRBJ2-6; maybe TRBD2 (5 bases). V lost 1 base and J lost 1, with 8 bases in between. Germline V gene lookup returns CDR1 MRHNA and CDR2 SNTAGT. The CDR3 is made up of 16 amino acids. CDR3 protein: CASSDWAGSGANVLTF. CDR3 bases: TGTGCCAGCAGTGACTGGGCGGGTTCTGGGGCCAACGTCCTGACTTTC.

V gene TRBV20-1 combines with J gene TRBJ1-1, with a possible D match to TRBD1 (5 bases). This CDR3 region has 15 residues. The germline V and J ends were trimmed by 3 bases and 6 bases, with 20 bases remaining between them. The V gene's germline CDR1 is DFQATT and CDR2 SNEGSKA (reference sequence). CDR3 sequence: CSASLEGSKSAEAFF. The CDR3 region has the DNA TGCAGTGCTAGTCTGGAGGGGTCGAAAAGCGCTGAAGCTTTCTTT.

The chain has TRBV9 and TRBJ1-3; TRBD1 agrees at 9 bases. Germline loops: CDR1 SGDLS, CDR2 YYNGEE. The CDR3 runs 17 residues. The V gene end was trimmed by 5 bases and the J gene end by 3 bases; junction bases not matched to a gene: 12. CDR3 DNA sequence: TGTGCCAGCAGTTTAACGGGACAGGGTTCAGGTGGAAACACCATATATTTT. Its protein is CASSLTGQGSGGNTIYF.